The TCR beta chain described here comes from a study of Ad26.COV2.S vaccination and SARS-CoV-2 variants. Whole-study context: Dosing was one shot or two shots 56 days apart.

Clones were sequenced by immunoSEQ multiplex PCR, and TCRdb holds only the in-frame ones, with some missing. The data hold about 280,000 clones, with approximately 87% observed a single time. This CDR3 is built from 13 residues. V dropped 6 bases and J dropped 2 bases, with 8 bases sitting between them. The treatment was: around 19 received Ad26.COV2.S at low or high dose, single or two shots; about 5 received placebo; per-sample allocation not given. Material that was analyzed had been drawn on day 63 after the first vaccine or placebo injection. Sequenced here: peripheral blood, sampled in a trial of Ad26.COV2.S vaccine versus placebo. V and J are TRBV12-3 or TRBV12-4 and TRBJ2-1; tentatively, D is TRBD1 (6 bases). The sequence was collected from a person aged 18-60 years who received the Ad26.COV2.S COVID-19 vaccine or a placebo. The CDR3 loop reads CASSRGTYNEQFF. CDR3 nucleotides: TGTGCCAGCAGCAGGGGTACCTACAATGAGCAGTTCTTC.